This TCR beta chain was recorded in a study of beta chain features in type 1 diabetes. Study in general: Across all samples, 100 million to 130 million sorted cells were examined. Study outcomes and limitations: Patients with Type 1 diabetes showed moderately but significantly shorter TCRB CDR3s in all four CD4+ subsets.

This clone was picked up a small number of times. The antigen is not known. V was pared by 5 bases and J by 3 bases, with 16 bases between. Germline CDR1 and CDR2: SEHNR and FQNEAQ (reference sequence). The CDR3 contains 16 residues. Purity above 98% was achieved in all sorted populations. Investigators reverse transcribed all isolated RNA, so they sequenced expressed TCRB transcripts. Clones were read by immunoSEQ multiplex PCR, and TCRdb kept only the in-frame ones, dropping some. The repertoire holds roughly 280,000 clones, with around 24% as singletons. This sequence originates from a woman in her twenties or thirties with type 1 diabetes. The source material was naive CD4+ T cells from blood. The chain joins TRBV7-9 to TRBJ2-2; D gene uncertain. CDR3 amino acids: CASSMTPSTDTGELFF. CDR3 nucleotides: TGTGCCAGCAGCATGACTCCGTCCACGGACACCGGGGAGCTGTTTTTT. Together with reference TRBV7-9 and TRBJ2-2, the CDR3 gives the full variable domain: DTGVSQNPRHKITKRGQNVTFRCDPISEHNRLYWYRQTLGQGPEFLTYFQNEAQLEKSRLLSDRFSAERPKGSFSTLEIQRTEQGDSAMYLCASSMTPSTDTGELFFGEGSRLTVL.